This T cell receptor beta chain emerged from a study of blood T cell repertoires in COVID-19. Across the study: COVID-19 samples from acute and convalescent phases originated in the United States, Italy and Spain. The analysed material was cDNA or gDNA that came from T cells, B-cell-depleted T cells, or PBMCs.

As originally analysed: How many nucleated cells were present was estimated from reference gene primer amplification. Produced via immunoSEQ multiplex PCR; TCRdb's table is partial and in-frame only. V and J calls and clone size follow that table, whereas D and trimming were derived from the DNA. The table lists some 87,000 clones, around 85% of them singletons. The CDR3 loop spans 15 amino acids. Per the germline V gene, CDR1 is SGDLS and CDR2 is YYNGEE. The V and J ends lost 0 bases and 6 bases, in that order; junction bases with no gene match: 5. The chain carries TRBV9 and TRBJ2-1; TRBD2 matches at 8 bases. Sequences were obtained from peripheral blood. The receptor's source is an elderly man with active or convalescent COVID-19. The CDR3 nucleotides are TGTGCCAGCAGCGTAGGGGCGGGGGGACGCAATGAGCAGTTCTTC. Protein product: CASSVGAGGRNEQFF.